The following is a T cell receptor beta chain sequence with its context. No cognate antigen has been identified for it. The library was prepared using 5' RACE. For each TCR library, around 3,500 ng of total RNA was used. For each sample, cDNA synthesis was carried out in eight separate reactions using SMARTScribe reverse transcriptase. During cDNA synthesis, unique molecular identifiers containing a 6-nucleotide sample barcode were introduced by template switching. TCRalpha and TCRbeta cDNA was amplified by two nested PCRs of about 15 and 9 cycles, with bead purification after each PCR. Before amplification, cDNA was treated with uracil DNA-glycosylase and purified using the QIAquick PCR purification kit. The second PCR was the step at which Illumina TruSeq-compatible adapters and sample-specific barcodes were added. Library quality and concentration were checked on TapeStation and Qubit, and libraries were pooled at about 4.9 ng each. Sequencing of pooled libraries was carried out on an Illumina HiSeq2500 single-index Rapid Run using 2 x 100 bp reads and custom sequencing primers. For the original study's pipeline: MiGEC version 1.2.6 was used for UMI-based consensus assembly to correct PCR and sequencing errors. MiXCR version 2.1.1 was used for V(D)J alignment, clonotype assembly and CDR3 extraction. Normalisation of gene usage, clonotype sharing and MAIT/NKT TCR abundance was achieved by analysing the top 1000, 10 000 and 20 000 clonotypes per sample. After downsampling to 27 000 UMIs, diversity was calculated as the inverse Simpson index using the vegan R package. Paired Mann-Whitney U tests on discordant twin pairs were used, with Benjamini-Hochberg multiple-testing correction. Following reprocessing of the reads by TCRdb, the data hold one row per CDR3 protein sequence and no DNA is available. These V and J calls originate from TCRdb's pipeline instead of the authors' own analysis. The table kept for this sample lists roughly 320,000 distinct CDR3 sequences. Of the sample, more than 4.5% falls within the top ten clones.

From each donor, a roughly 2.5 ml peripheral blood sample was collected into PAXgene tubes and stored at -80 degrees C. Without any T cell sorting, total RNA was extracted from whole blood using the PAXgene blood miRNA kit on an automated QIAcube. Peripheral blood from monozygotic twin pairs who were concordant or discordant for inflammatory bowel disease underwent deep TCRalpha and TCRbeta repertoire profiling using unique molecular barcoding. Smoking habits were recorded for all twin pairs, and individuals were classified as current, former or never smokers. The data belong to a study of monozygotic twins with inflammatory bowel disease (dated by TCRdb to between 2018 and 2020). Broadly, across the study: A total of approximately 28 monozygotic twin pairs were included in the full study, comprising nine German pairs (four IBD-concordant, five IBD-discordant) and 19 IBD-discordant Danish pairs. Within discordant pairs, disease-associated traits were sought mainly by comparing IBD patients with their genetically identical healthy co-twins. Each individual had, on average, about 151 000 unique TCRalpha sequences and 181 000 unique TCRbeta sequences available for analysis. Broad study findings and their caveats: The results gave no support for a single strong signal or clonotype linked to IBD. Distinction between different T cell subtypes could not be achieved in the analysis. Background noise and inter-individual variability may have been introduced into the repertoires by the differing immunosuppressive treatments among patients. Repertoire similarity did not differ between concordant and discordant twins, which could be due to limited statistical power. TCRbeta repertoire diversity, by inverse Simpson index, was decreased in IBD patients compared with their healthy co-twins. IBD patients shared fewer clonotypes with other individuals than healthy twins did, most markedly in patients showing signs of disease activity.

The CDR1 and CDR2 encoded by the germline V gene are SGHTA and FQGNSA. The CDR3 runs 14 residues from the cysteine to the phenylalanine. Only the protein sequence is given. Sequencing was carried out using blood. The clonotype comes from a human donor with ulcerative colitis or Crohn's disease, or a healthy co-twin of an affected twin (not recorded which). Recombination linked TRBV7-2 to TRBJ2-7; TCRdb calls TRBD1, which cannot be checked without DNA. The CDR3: CASSLGVGTGGFYF.